Reported below is one T cell receptor beta chain. These data originate in a study of patients and donors after allogeneic stem cell transplantation. Looked up from germline, CDR1 is LGHNA and CDR2 is YNFKEQ. The CDR3 length is 17 residues. With 0 bases clipped from V and 3 bases from J, the junction kept 6 bases outside the gene matches. Via MiXCR, TCRdb re-called the RT-PCR reads, giving one row per CDR3 protein. The sample comprises 190,000 or so distinct CDR3 sequences, around 40% of which are singletons, and around a tenth rests with the top ten. This sequence was found in a human donor who was either an allogeneic HSCT recipient or a stem cell or donor lymphocyte infusion donor (not recorded which). It is not recorded whose cells these are; they may come from a transplant donor. Specimen: blood, either unsorted or a sorted T cell fraction (not recorded which). J is TRBJ2-1 and V is TRBV4-2, with 9 bases identical to TRBD2. The CDR3 DNA reads TGTGCCAGCAGCCAAGAGGGGGGACTAGCTCTCTACAATGAGCAGTTCTTC. This codes for CASSQEGGLALYNEQFF.